The 20 T cell receptor beta chains below come from one sample, sequenced in a study of T cells in Graves' hyperthyroidism and ophthalmopathy. What was amplified from RNA transcripts were TCR beta CDR3 regions. HTBI primers were the set used in a first-round RT-PCR of the TCR CDR3. Via MiXCR, TCRdb re-called the multiplex PCR reads, giving one row per CDR3 protein. The sample carries a few hundred thousand distinct CDR3 sequences, approximately 25% recorded once. The sample consisted of blood. The receptors were gathered from a man between 45 and 60 years old with Graves' hyperthyroidism.

The chain is built from TRBV6-1 and TRBJ2-1; tentative D call: TRBD2 (7 bases). Germline-derived CDR1 and CDR2 are MNHNS and SASEGT. With 8 bases removed from V and 4 bases from J, the gap between germline ends came to 15 bases. This CDR3 is 14 amino acids long. The CDR3 DNA reads as TGTGCCAGCGGGAGGGGGGAGTCTTACAATGAGCAGTTCTTC. Its protein is CASGRGESYNEQFF.

The chain combines TRBV5-8 with TRBJ2-1, with D unclear. The V and J ends lost 6 bases and 8 bases respectively, with 24 bases between them. CDR3 length: 16 amino acids. Germline values: CDR1 SGHTS, CDR2 YDEGEE. The DNA for the CDR3 is TGTGCCAGCACCCCCCTCTCCACGTCCCGACGGGATGAGCAGTTCTTC. As protein: CASTPLSTSRRDEQFF.

DNA of the CDR3: TGTGCCAGCAGTTTTGGGGGGGGGGCCGGAAGATATACCGGGGAGCTGTTTTTT. This translates into CASSFGGGAGRYTGELFF. This chain connects TRBV28 to TRBJ2-2, with D possibly TRBD2 on 7 matching bases. The V end lost 3 bases, the J end lost 5 bases, and 22 bases lay between the germline ends. Germline V gene sequence: CDR1 MDHEN, CDR2 SYDVKM. CDR3 length: 18 amino acids.

In this sample, this clonotype turned up a few times. The gene calls are TRBV13 and TRBJ2-7; 10 bases match TRBD2. The V segment lost 4 bases and the J segment 3 bases; nucleotides outside the gene matches: 6. Germline values: CDR1 PRHDT, CDR2 FYEKMQ (reference sequence). The CDR3 consists of 15 residues. CDR3 region: CASSSSRTSGYEQYF. The CDR3 DNA reads TGTGCCAGCAGCTCCTCTCGGACTAGCGGCTACGAGCAGTACTTC. Full variable domain (rest looked up from reference TRBV13 and TRBJ2-7): AAGVIQSPRHLIKEKRETATLKCYPIPRHDTVYWYQQGPGQDPQFLISFYEKMQSDKGSIPDRFSAQQFSDYHSELNMSSLELGDSALYFCASSSSRTSGYEQYFGPGTRLTVT.

This clonotype was counted many times. The rearrangement joins TRBV3-1 to TRBJ2-2; D uncertain. Germline V gene lookup returns CDR1 LGHDT and CDR2 YNNKEL (reference sequence). With 2 bases removed from V and 0 bases from J, the gap between germline ends came to 4 bases. This CDR3 has 14 amino acids. In DNA, the CDR3 is TGTGCCAGCAGCCAACTAGCGAACACCGGGGAGCTGTTTTTT. Its protein product is CASSQLANTGELFF.

This clonotype was counted between two and nine times. The V and J genes are TRBV7-2 and TRBJ2-5; perhaps TRBD2 as D (5 bases). V lost 5 bases, J lost 6 bases, and 19 bases lay in between. This CDR3 comprises 15 residues. CDR1 is SGHTA, CDR2 FQGNSA, per germline. CDR3 nucleotide sequence: TGTGCCAGCAGCCTCTCTCGGGGAAGCCTCCAGACCCAGTACTTC. Amino acid sequence: CASSLSRGSLQTQYF. Filled out from reference TRBV7-2 and TRBJ2-5, the complete variable domain reads GAGVSQSPSNKVTEKGKDVELRCDPISGHTALYWYRQSLGQGLEFLIYFQGNSAPDKSGLPSDRFSAERTGGSVSTLTIQRTQQEDSAVYLCASSLSRGSLQTQYFGPGTRLLVL.

This clonotype appeared many times. The V and J genes are TRBV2 and TRBJ1-1, with 7 bases matching TRBD1. V trimming: 11 bases; J trimming: 1 base; junction bases outside the gene matches: 10. Germline V gene lookup returns CDR1 SNHLY and CDR2 FYNNEI. This CDR3 is built from 14 residues. The CDR3 region is CAAGGRLRNTEAFF. The CDR3 nucleotides are TGTGCCGCAGGGGGGAGACTGCGGAACACTGAAGCTTTCTTT.

Many counts were recorded for this clonotype. V is TRBV3-1 and J is TRBJ2-7, with a weak D call TRBD1 (5 bases). Trimming stripped 0 bases from V and 6 bases from J, with 9 bases between. The CDR3 is 13 residues long. Germline lookup yields CDR1 LGHDT and CDR2 YNNKEL (reference sequence). The CDR3 coding sequence is TGTGCCAGCAGCCAAGATTACAGGTCCGAGCAGTACTTC. As protein: CASSQDYRSEQYF.

In this sample, this clonotype turned up a few times. V gene TRBV15 combines with J gene TRBJ2-1; 16 bases agree with TRBD2. The CDR3 extends over 19 amino acids. Unmatched junction bases numbered 3, after V lost 1 base and J lost 0 bases. Germline V gives CDR1 LNHNV, CDR2 YYDKDF (reference sequence). CDR3 bases: TGTGCCACCAGCAGAGCGGGACTAGCGGGAGGGAGCTCCTACAATGAGCAGTTCTTC. It codes for CATSRAGLAGGSSYNEQFF.

The J gene is TRBJ2-5, the V gene TRBV7-2; D call uncertain. With 2 bases removed from V and 6 bases from J, the gap between germline ends came to 13 bases. The CDR3 is 14 amino acids. Germline values: CDR1 SGHTA, CDR2 FQGNSA. CDR3 sequence reads: CASSLKIKGQTQYF. CDR3 coding DNA: TGTGCCAGCAGCTTAAAGATCAAAGGACAGACCCAGTACTTC. The variable domain in full, with the rest retrieved from reference TRBV7-2 and TRBJ2-5, is GAGVSQSPSNKVTEKGKDVELRCDPISGHTALYWYRQSLGQGLEFLIYFQGNSAPDKSGLPSDRFSAERTGGSVSTLTIQRTQQEDSAVYLCASSLKIKGQTQYFGPGTRLLVL.

This clonotype was observed many times. The chain links TRBV20-1 to TRBJ1-5; maybe TRBD1 (6 bases). Germline CDR1 and CDR2: DFQATT and SNEGSKA (reference sequence). The ends were cut back, 1 base at V and 2 bases at J, with 9 bases in the middle. The CDR3 contains 14 residues. CDR3 sequence: CSARGGGGNQPQHF. CDR3 coding DNA: TGCAGTGCTAGAGGGGGGGGCGGCAATCAGCCCCAGCATTTT.

The chain has TRBV29-1 and TRBJ2-3; tentatively, D is TRBD1 or TRBD2 (5 bases each). In germline, CDR1 is SQVTM, CDR2 ANQGSEA. V lost 7 bases and J 8 bases, leaving 19 bases between the germline ends. There are 13 residues in the CDR3. The CDR3 coding sequence is TGCAGCGCAGACAGTGGGAGTCTGGTTACGCAGTATTTT. Protein product: CSADSGSLVTQYF.

The J gene is TRBJ2-3, the V gene TRBV24-1, with 13 bases matching TRBD2. The germline CDR1 and CDR2 sequences are KGHDR and SFDVKD. The V segment lost 5 bases and the J segment 2 bases; nucleotides outside the gene matches: 6. The CDR3 is 17 residues long. Written as DNA, the CDR3 is TGTGCCACCAGTGGCGGGACTAGCGGGACCATCACAGATACGCAGTATTTT. Amino acids: CATSGGTSGTITDTQYF.

This clonotype was picked up a small number of times. The rearrangement joins TRBV7-9 to TRBJ2-1; the D gene is possibly TRBD1 (5 bases). V gave up 8 bases and J gave up 6 bases, with 14 bases separating them. This CDR3 is 13 amino acids long. The germline gives CDR1 SEHNR, CDR2 FQNEAQ (reference sequence). This CDR3 is CASLQAPGNEQFF. CDR3 in DNA: TGTGCCAGCTTACAGGCTCCTGGCAATGAGCAGTTCTTC.

J is TRBJ2-7 and V is TRBV9; the D call may be TRBD1 or TRBD2 (6 bases each). Deletions cut 1 base from V and 2 bases from J, with 22 bases between. CDR1 SGDLS and CDR2 YYNGEE come from the germline V gene. CDR3 length: 18 amino acids. CDR3 loop: CASSVIRRGAVRPYEQYF. As DNA, the CDR3 is TGTGCCAGCAGCGTAATAAGGAGGGGGGCGGTGCGACCCTACGAGCAGTACTTC.

This clonotype has only one observation. V gene TRBV5-1 combines with J gene TRBJ1-1; 9 bases agree with TRBD1. The CDR3 runs 15 residues. The V gene's germline CDR1 is SGHRS and CDR2 YFSETQ. With 4 bases clipped from V and 4 bases from J, the junction kept 8 bases outside the gene matches. CDR3 nucleotides: TGCGCCAGCAGCCGGGACAGGGTCGTCGGCACTGAAGCTTTCTTT. Its translation is CASSRDRVVGTEAFF.

This chain connects TRBV19 to TRBJ2-3; TRBD2 matches at 11 bases. CDR1 and CDR2 (germline): LNHDA, SQIVND (reference sequence). The V segment lost 4 bases and the J segment 4 bases; nucleotides outside the gene matches: 13. The CDR3 has 18 residues. The CDR3 spells CASSNPQTSGDLADTQYF. The CDR3, as DNA: TGTGCCAGTAGTAACCCCCAGACTAGCGGGGACCTCGCAGATACGCAGTATTTT.

The J gene is TRBJ2-3, the V gene TRBV15, with a weak D call TRBD2 (5 bases). The CDR3 covers 12 residues. Trimming took off 5 bases at V and 6 bases at J, with 9 bases between the two ends. Germline CDR1 is LNHNV and CDR2 is YYDKDF (reference sequence). CDR3 nucleotide sequence: TGTGCCACCAGCTCCGGGGAGGATACGCAGTATTTT. This codes for CATSSGEDTQYF.

The chain carries TRBV20-1 and TRBJ2-3; possibly TRBD2 for D (6 bases). This CDR3 has 14 residues. Trimming removed 0 bases at V and 1 base at J, with 8 bases between. CDR1 is DFQATT, CDR2 SNEGSKA, per germline (reference sequence). CDR3 DNA sequence: TGCAGTGCTAGAGATAGACTAGGCACAGATACGCAGTATTTT. Its translation is CSARDRLGTDTQYF.

This clonotype was detected ten times or more. The chain links TRBV7-3 to TRBJ2-3, with D perhaps matching TRBD2 (5 bases). Germline V gene sequence: CDR1 SGHTA, CDR2 FQGTGA. V lost 0 bases and J lost 6, with 13 bases in between. CDR3 length: 15 amino acids. CDR3 amino acids: CASSLTPARADTQYF. The CDR3 DNA reads TGTGCCAGCAGCTTAACGCCGGCGCGGGCGGATACGCAGTATTTT.